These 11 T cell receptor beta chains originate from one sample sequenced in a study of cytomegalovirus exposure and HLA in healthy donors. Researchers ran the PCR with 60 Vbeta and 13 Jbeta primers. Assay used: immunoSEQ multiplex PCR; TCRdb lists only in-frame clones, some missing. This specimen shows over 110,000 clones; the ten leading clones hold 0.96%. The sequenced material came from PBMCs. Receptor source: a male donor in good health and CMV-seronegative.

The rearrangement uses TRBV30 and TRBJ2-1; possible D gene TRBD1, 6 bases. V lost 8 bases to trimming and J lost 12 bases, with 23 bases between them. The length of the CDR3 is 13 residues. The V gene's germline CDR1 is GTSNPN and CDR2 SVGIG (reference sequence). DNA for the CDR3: TGTGCCAGTCCTGGGGCTAGGGGGAGAGTGCAGTTCTTC. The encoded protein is CASPGARGRVQFF.

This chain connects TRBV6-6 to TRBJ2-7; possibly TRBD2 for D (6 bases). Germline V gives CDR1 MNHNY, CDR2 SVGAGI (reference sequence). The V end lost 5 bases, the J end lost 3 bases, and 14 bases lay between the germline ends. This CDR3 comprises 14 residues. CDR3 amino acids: CASSESGSLYEQYF. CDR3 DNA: TGTGCCAGCAGTGAGAGCGGGTCACTCTACGAGCAGTACTTC.

CDR3 coding DNA: TGTGCCAGCAGCCAAGATGGGAGGACACCCGCCTACGAGCAGTACTTC. Translating gives CASSQDGRTPAYEQYF. V usage is TRBV4-2 and J usage is TRBJ2-7; D perhaps matches TRBD2 (6 bases). Germline CDR1 is LGHNA and CDR2 is YNFKEQ. Between the trimmed V and J ends, which lost 0 bases and 2 bases, there was a span of 14 bases. This CDR3 contains 16 residues.

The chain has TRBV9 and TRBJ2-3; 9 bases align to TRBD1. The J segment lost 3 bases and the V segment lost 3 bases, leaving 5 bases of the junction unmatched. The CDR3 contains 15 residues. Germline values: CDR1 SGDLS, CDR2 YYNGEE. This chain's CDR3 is CASSASGTGTDTQYF. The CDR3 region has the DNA TGTGCCAGCAGCGCCTCTGGGACAGGGACAGATACGCAGTATTTT.

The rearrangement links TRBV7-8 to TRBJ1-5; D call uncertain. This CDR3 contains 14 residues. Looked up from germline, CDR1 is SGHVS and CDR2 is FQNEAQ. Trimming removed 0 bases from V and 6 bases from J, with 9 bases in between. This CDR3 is CASSLAQEGQPQHF. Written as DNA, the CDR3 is TGTGCCAGCAGCTTAGCCCAGGAAGGTCAGCCCCAGCATTTT.

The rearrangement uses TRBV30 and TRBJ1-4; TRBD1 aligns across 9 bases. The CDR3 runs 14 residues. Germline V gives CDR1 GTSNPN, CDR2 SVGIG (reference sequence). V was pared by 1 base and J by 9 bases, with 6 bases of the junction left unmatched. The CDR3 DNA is TGTGCCTGGAGTGCCTCTGGGACAGGGAAAAAACTGTTTTTT. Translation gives CAWSASGTGKKLFF.

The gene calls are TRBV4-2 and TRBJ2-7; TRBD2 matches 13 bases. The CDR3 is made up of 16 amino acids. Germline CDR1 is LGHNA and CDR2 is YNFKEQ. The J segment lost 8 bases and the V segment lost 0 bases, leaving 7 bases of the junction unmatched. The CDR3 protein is CASSQDRTSGSYKQYF. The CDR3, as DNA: TGTGCCAGCAGCCAAGATAGGACTAGCGGGAGTTATAAGCAGTACTTC.

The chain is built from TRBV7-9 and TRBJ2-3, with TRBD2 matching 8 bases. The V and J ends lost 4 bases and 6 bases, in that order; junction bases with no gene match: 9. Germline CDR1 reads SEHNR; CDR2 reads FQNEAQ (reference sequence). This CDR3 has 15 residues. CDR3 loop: CASSSPRGGRDTQYF. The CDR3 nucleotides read TGTGCCAGCAGCTCCCCCCGGGGGGGCAGGGATACGCAGTATTTT.

CDR3 loop: CASSYRGGQSGEQYF. CDR3 coding DNA: TGTGCCAGCAGCTATCGGGGGGGACAGAGTGGGGAGCAGTACTTC. V usage is TRBV11-2 and J usage is TRBJ2-7; perhaps TRBD2 as D (8 bases). CDR1 and CDR2 (germline): SGHAT, FQNNGV. Deletions cut 4 bases from V and 7 bases from J, with 20 bases between. There are 15 residues in the CDR3.

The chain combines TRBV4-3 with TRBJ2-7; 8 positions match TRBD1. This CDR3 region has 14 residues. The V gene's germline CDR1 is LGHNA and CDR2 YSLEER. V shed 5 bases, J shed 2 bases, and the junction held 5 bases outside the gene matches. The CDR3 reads CASSAGTGAYEQYF. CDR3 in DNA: TGCGCCAGCAGCGCCGGGACAGGCGCCTACGAGCAGTACTTC.

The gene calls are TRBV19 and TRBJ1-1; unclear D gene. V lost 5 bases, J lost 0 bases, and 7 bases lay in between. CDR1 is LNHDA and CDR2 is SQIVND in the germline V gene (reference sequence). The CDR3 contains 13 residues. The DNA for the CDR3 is TGTGCCAGTAGTGGGCAGATGAACACTGAAGCTTTCTTT. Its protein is CASSGQMNTEAFF.